These 26 T cell receptor beta chains share one sample of origin, sequenced in a study of T cell repertoires in cytomegalovirus infection. MiXCR, applied by TCRdb to the reads, yields one record per CDR3 protein. This sample yields around 750,000 distinct CDR3 sequences, of which approximately 30% are seen a single time; roughly an eighth belongs to the top ten. The antigens for these receptors are not known. The input for sequencing was cultured CD8+ T cells from PBMCs, taken from culture after CMV antigen stimulation. All receptors derive from a human donor in good health (CMV status not recorded). Some clones in this sample may be carry-over from other donors' samples.

Details on this clonotype: A read error may produce the germline difference seen at one junction end. V gene TRBV4-1 combines with J gene TRBJ1-3, with a tentative D call TRBD1 (5 bases). There are 17 residues in the CDR3. The germline V gene has CDR1 MGHRA and CDR2 YSYEKL. For the CDR3, the DNA is TGTGCCAGCAGCCCTGGGACGACGCCAGCCTCTGGAAACACCATATATTTT. Its protein product is CASSPGTTPASGNTIYF.

This chain uses TRBV18 with TRBJ1-2, with D uncertain. V was shortened by 0 bases and J by 3 bases, with 11 bases between the two germline ends. Germline V lookup: CDR1 KGHSH, CDR2 LQKENI. This CDR3 spans 15 amino acids. CDR3 region: CASSPPTRAYYGYTF. CDR3 nucleotides: TGTGCCAGCTCACCACCGACAAGGGCGTACTATGGCTACACCTTC.

This clonotype has just a few counts. J is TRBJ1-4 and V is TRBV7-6; D gene ambiguous. Germline V gene sequence: CDR1 SGHVS, CDR2 FNYEAQ. The CDR3 sequence is 15 residues long. Trimming removed 5 bases from V and 3 bases from J, with 13 bases in between. The CDR3 is CASSSTEAANEKLFF. Written as DNA, the CDR3 is TGTGCCAGCAGCAGCACCGAAGCAGCTAATGAAAAACTGTTTTTT.

The table lists this clonotype with many counts. This rearrangement joins TRBV7-8 to TRBJ2-1; the match to TRBD2 covers 9 bases. The CDR3 extends over 17 amino acids. Germline V gene lookup returns CDR1 SGHVS and CDR2 FQNEAQ. Losses at the gene ends were 5 bases for V and 7 bases for J; bases not matched to a gene: 15. The CDR3 region has the DNA TGTGCCAGCAGCAAAGCGGTGTCTAGCGGGGTCTCGAATGAGCAGTTCTTC. Its translation: CASSKAVSSGVSNEQFF. The full variable domain, rest sourced from reference TRBV7-8 and TRBJ2-1, is GAGVSQSPRYKVAKRGQDVALRCDPISGHVSLFWYQQALGQGPEFLTYFQNEAQLDKSGLPSDRFFAERPEGSVSTLKIQRTQQEDSAVYLCASSKAVSSGVSNEQFFGPGTRLTVL.

This clonotype occurred once. A much larger clone sits a single nucleotide away, making a read error possible. This chain links TRBV6-6 with TRBJ2-5; tentative D call: TRBD1 (5 bases). The CDR3 loop spans 13 amino acids. V lost 2 bases and J 3 bases, leaving 7 bases between the germline ends. Germline V gene data show CDR1 as MNHNY and CDR2 as SVGAGI (reference sequence). As DNA, the CDR3 is TGTGCCAGCAGTTACGGCAGGGAAGAGACCCAGTACTTC. The encoded protein is CASSYGREETQYF.

As for this clonotype: The junction departs from germline at one end; a sequencing error may be responsible. The gene calls are TRBV5-3 and TRBJ2-5; D unclear. TRBV5-3 is an open reading frame, and its role is uncertain. The CDR3 totals 15 residues. CDR3: CASSLMGGAGETQYF. CDR3 DNA: TGTGCCAGCAGCTTGATGGGCGGAGCCGGGGAGACCCAGTACTTC.

The chain has TRBV15 and TRBJ2-7, with D perhaps given as TRBD1 or TRBD2 (5 bases each). Trimming pared 0 bases from V and 9 bases from J, leaving 18 bases between. CDR1 is LNHNV, CDR2 YYDKDF, per germline (reference sequence). The CDR3 length is 15 residues. CDR3 sequence reads: CATSRDLGVYPPQYF. The CDR3 DNA reads as TGTGCCACCAGCAGAGATTTGGGGGTATACCCCCCGCAGTACTTC.

Worth noting for this clonotype: Since a much larger clone is just one base distant, this may be a read error. The V and J genes are TRBV7-8 and TRBJ2-7, with 9 bases that match TRBD2. This CDR3 comprises 14 residues. Germline CDR1 reads SGHVS; CDR2 reads FQNEAQ. In DNA form, the CDR3 reads TGTGCCAGCAGCCACATAGCGGGGGCCTACGAGCAGTGCTTC. Protein: CASSHIAGAYEQCF.

This clonotype was counted a few times. The rearrangement links TRBV7-9 to TRBJ2-1; D is perhaps TRBD1 (7 bases). The V end lost 2 bases, the J end lost 7 bases, and 15 bases lay between the germline ends. Germline V CDR1 and CDR2: SEHNR, FQNEAQ (reference sequence). This CDR3 is built from 15 residues. The CDR3 loop reads CASSLSPGGLNEQFF. DNA for the CDR3: TGTGCCAGCAGCTTATCGCCAGGGGGACTGAATGAGCAGTTCTTC.

The V gene is TRBV5-6, the J gene TRBJ2-3; 8 bases map to TRBD2. This CDR3 has 15 amino acids. V dropped 6 bases and J dropped 5; count of bases not matched to a gene: 11. CDR1 and CDR2 from the germline V gene are SGHDT and YYEEEE. The CDR3: CASIRRGDGRDTQYF. The CDR3 DNA sequence: TGTGCCAGCATACGGCGGGGGGACGGACGAGATACGCAGTATTTT.

This clonotype was counted between two and nine times. The chain combines TRBV6-1 with TRBJ2-7, with D perhaps TRBD1 (5 bases). Germline V gene data show CDR1 as MNHNS and CDR2 as SASEGT. The CDR3 has 18 residues. Trimming took 4 bases from V and 3 from J, leaving 25 bases between them. Here the CDR3 reads CASSGTKSSFYLVYEQYV. CDR3 DNA sequence: TGTGCCAGCAGTGGGACAAAAAGCTCCTTCTACTTAGTCTACGAGCAGTACGTC.

Only a few counts were recorded for this clonotype. V and J are TRBV12-3 or TRBV12-4 and TRBJ2-1; D gene unclear. V dropped 11 bases and J dropped 0 bases, with 14 bases sitting between them. The length of the CDR3 is 14 residues. CDR3 region: CAEEALNSYNEQFF. For the CDR3, the DNA is TGTGCCGAGGAAGCCTTGAACTCCTACAATGAGCAGTTCTTC.

V and J are TRBV6-1 and TRBJ2-7; D is uncertain. The CDR3 is made up of 14 amino acids. Deletions cut 10 bases from V and 1 base from J, with 17 bases between. Germline V lookup: CDR1 MNHNS, CDR2 SASEGT. The CDR3 DNA sequence: TGTGCCACCGTCCGGTGGGCAAAATCCTACGAGCAGTACGTC. It yields the protein CATVRWAKSYEQYV.

The genes are TRBV10-3 and TRBJ1-2, with 10 bases fitting TRBD1. CDR1 and CDR2 from the germline V gene are ENHRY and SYGVKD. V was pared by 3 bases and J by 6 bases, with 1 base of the junction left unmatched. The CDR3 consists of 13 residues. The CDR3 region is CAISDGTGDGYTF. DNA of the CDR3: TGTGCCATCAGTGATGGGACAGGGGATGGCTACACCTTC.

This clonotype was seen only a few times. CDR3 nucleotides: TGTGCCAGCAGCCCTCTGCGGGGGGTGACAGATACGCAGTATTTT. Amino acids: CASSPLRGVTDTQYF. The V gene is TRBV27, the J gene TRBJ2-3; 8 bases line up with TRBD2. V shed 6 bases, J shed 3 bases, and the junction held 8 bases outside the gene matches. CDR3 length: 15 amino acids. CDR1 is MNHEY, CDR2 SMNVEV, per germline (reference sequence).

The chain combines TRBV7-9 with TRBJ1-2, with D uncertain. Germline CDR1 SEHNR, CDR2 FQNEAQ (reference sequence). V was pared by 7 bases and J by 7 bases, with 19 bases between. The CDR3 extends over 14 amino acids. CDR3 sequence reads: CASIPIEQLVGYTF. The CDR3 bases are TGTGCCAGCATCCCTATAGAACAGTTAGTTGGCTACACCTTC.

The rearrangement links TRBV11-2 to TRBJ2-1; 7 nucleotides match TRBD2. J lost 7 bases, V lost 2 bases, and 11 bases had no gene match. This CDR3 has 16 amino acids. Germline-derived CDR1 and CDR2 are SGHAT and FQNNGV. DNA for the CDR3: TGTGCCAGCAGCTTAAGATACAGCGGGACGGCTAATGAGCAGTTCTTC. It encodes CASSLRYSGTANEQFF.

This clonotype is a singleton in its sample. The junction departs from the called germline gene at one end, perhaps through a read error. The chain couples TRBV7-3 to TRBJ1-1; D not resolved. The CDR3 totals 14 residues. Looked up from germline, CDR1 is SGHTA and CDR2 is FQGTGA. CDR3 protein: CASSPSSRRTDAFF. DNA of the CDR3: TGTGCCAGCAGCCCCTCAAGTAGGAGGACTGATGCTTTCTTT.

This clonotype was detected a few times. V is TRBV10-3 and J is TRBJ1-1; D is undetermined. Trimming removed 2 bases from V and 1 base from J, with 17 bases in between. The germline V gene has CDR1 ENHRY and CDR2 SYGVKD. The CDR3 sequence is 17 residues long. CDR3 in amino acids: CAISEAPGRSENTEAFF. CDR3 DNA sequence: TGTGCCATCAGTGAGGCTCCCGGGCGCAGTGAGAACACTGAAGCTTTCTTT.

This clonotype showed up many times. The genes are TRBV27 and TRBJ2-1, with D unresolved. Germline V gene sequence: CDR1 MNHEY, CDR2 SMNVEV (reference sequence). V dropped 5 bases and J dropped 4 bases, with 3 bases sitting between them. The CDR3 loop spans 11 amino acids. The CDR3 coding sequence is TGTGCCAGCAGTGTTTACAATGAGCAGTTCTTC. Amino acids: CASSVYNEQFF.

The V and J genes are TRBV2 and TRBJ2-5, with D unclear. The CDR3 contains 16 residues. Germline-derived CDR1 and CDR2 are SNHLY and FYNNEI. The ends were cut back, 1 base at V and 0 bases at J, with 12 bases in the middle. CDR3 bases: TGTGCCAGCAGTGAAGGGATTTGGGCGTACCAAGAGACCCAGTACTTC. It translates to CASSEGIWAYQETQYF.

The chain is built from TRBV4-1 and TRBJ2-1; TRBD1 matches at 8 bases. With V trimmed by 4 bases and J by 7 bases, 6 bases remained unmatched. Per the germline V gene, CDR1 is MGHRA and CDR2 is YSYEKL. The CDR3 spans 14 residues. The CDR3 nucleotides are TGCGCCAGCAGCCCCCGCAGGGGGCTGAATGAGCAGTTCTTC. The encoded protein is CASSPRRGLNEQFF.

This clonotype appeared a few times. The chain combines TRBV7-9 with TRBJ1-5; no reliable D call. Germline V gives CDR1 SEHNR, CDR2 FQNEAQ (reference sequence). The V gene lost 5 bases and the J gene lost 7 bases, with 15 bases spanning the gap. The CDR3 is made up of 14 amino acids. CDR3 protein: CASSPSPNGQPQHF. For the CDR3, the DNA is TGTGCCAGCAGCCCTAGCCCTAATGGCCAGCCCCAGCATTTT.

This clonotype was observed a handful of times. V is TRBV6-8 and J is TRBJ2-2; possible D gene TRBD1, 5 bases. Germline V gives CDR1 MNHGY, CDR2 SAAAGT. The CDR3 is 17 residues long. Trimming took 5 bases from V and 6 from J, leaving 22 bases between them. CDR3: CASSEWDGAGRAGELFF. In DNA form, the CDR3 reads TGTGCCAGCAGTGAATGGGATGGGGCTGGGCGAGCCGGGGAGCTGTTTTTT.

This clonotype occurred a few times. The J gene is TRBJ2-4, the V gene TRBV7-9; unclear D gene. This CDR3 is built from 14 residues. V lost 4 bases to trimming and J lost 1 base, with 8 bases between them. The germline V gene encodes CDR1 SEHNR and CDR2 FQNEAQ (reference sequence). The CDR3 here is CASSSGVAKNIQYF. The CDR3 DNA sequence: TGTGCCAGCAGCTCTGGCGTGGCCAAAAACATTCAGTACTTC. Variable domain in full (rest from reference TRBV7-9 and TRBJ2-4): DTGVSQNPRHKITKRGQNVTFRCDPISEHNRLYWYRQTLGQGPEFLTYFQNEAQLEKSRLLSDRFSAERPKGSFSTLEIQRTEQGDSAMYLCASSSGVAKNIQYFGAGTRLSVL.

This chain connects TRBV6-2 or TRBV6-3 to TRBJ2-1; possibly TRBD1 for D (6 bases). The V and J ends lost 9 bases and 3 bases respectively, with 12 bases between them. Germline loops: CDR1 MNHEY, CDR2 SVGEGT. CDR3 length: 13 amino acids. The CDR3 loop reads CASATGLYNEQFF. CDR3 sequence (DNA): TGTGCCAGTGCTACAGGGCTCTACAATGAGCAGTTCTTC.